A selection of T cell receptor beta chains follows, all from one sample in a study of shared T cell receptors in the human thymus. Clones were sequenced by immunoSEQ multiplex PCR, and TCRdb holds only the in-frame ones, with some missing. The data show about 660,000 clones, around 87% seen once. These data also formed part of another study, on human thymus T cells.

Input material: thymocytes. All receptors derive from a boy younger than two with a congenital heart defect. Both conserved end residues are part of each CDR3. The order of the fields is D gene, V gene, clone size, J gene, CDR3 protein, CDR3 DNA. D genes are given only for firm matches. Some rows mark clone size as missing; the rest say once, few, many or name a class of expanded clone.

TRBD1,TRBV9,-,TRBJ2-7,CASSAGQGLYEQYF,TGTGCCAGCAGCGCGGGACAGGGGCTCTACGAGCAGTACTTC
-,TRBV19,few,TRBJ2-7,CASTAEGRPYEQYF,TGTGCCAGTACTGCGGAGGGCCGTCCCTACGAGCAGTACTTC
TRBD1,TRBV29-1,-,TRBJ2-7,CSVAGTGRYEQYF,TGCAGCGTTGCCGGGACAGGGAGGTACGAGCAGTACTTC
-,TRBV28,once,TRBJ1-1,CASSNRDRRAEAFF,TGTGCCAGCAGTAACAGGGACCGCCGCGCTGAAGCTTTCTTT
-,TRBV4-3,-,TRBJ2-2,CASSQEAVVGPGELFF,TGCGCCAGCAGCCAAGAGGCCGTTGTGGGCCCCGGGGAGCTGTTTTTT
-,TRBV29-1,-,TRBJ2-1,CSAQPPLALRDEQFF,TGCAGCGCCCAGCCCCCACTAGCCCTACGGGATGAGCAGTTCTTC
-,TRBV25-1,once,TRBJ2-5,CASSALGGRVYETQYF,TGTGCCAGCAGTGCCCTCGGCGGGCGGGTTTACGAGACCCAGTACTTC
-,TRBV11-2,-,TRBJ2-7,CASSFLGALESYEQYF,TGTGCCAGCAGCTTTCTGGGGGCCCTAGAGTCCTACGAGCAGTACTTC
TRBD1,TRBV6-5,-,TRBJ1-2,CASSHRGSRDGYTF,TGTGCCAGCAGTCACAGGGGTTCCCGGGATGGCTACACCTTC
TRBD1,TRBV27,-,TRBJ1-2,CASSLRQGSLYGYTF,TGTGCCAGCAGTCTTCGACAGGGGTCCCTCTATGGCTACACCTTC
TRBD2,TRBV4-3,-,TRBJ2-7,CASSQGSSGAYEQYF,TGCGCCAGCAGCCAAGGGTCTAGCGGGGCCTACGAGCAGTACTTC
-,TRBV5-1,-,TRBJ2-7,CASSLAGAKTYEQYF,TGCGCCAGCAGCTTGGCAGGGGCCAAGACCTACGAGCAGTACTTC
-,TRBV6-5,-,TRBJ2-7,CASSYSSASSYEQYF,TGTGCCAGCAGTTACTCGTCCGCGAGCTCCTACGAGCAGTACTTC
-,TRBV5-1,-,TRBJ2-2,CASSPRGPTGRYTGELFF,TGCGCCAGCAGCCCGAGGGGGCCGACAGGGAGGTACACCGGGGAGCTGTTTTTT
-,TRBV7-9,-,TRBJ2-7,CASSLLAASSYEQYF,TGTGCCAGCAGCTTATTAGCGGCGAGCTCCTACGAGCAGTACTTC
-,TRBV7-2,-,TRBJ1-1,CASSLGRAFF,TGTGCCAGCAGCTTAGGGCGGGCTTTCTTT
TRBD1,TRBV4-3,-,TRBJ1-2,CASSQKGGPWGYTF,TGCGCCAGCAGCCAAAAAGGGGGCCCTTGGGGCTACACCTTC
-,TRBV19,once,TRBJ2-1,CASSGSSYNEQFF,TGTGCCAGTTCGGGGAGCTCCTACAATGAGCAGTTCTTC
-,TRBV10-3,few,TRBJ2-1,CAISGAAWVDEQFF,TGTGCCATCAGTGGGGCAGCATGGGTCGATGAGCAGTTCTTC
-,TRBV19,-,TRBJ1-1,CASFPTSGTEAFF,TGTGCCAGTTTCCCCACCTCAGGCACTGAAGCTTTCTTT
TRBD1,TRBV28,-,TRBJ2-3,CASRTDETGVFTQYF,TGTGCCAGCAGAACAGATGAGACAGGGGTTTTTACGCAGTATTTT
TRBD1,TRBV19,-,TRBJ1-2,CASSKWRDRGAIGYTF,TGTGCCAGTAGTAAGTGGCGAGACAGGGGCGCTATCGGCTACACCTTC
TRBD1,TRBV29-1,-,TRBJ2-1,CSVDALTGGRNEQFF,TGCAGCGTTGATGCCTTGACAGGGGGTAGGAATGAGCAGTTCTTC
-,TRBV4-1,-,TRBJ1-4,CASSQGGLPPGGEKLFF,TGCGCCAGCAGCCAAGGTGGCCTTCCACCGGGGGGTGAAAAACTGTTTTTT
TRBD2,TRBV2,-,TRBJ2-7,CASSPLAGSSYEQYF,TGTGCCAGCTCCCCGCTAGCGGGGAGCTCCTACGAGCAGTACTTC
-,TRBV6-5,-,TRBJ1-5,CASKRAGNQPQHF,TGTGCCAGCAAGCGGGCCGGCAATCAGCCCCAGCATTTT
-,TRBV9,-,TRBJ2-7,CASSVGGKATTGQYF,TGTGCCAGCAGCGTAGGTGGCAAAGCGACTACTGGGCAGTACTTC
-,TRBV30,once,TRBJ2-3,CAWSVGGAPFPDTQYF,TGTGCCTGGAGTGTAGGCGGGGCCCCGTTCCCAGATACGCAGTATTTT
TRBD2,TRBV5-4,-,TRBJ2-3,CASSSGLAGPYSTDTQYF,TGTGCCAGCAGCTCGGGACTAGCGGGACCCTATAGCACAGATACGCAGTATTTT